The rows below give T cell receptor beta chains drawn from one sample of a study of PD-L1 blockade in urothelial cancer. Sequencing was performed with immunoSEQ multiplex PCR; in TCRdb, only in-frame clones are kept and a portion is missing. The sample consists of fewer than 950 clones, roughly 40% of them appearing once. The starting material was tumor tissue, obtained before atezolizumab (anti-PD-L1) treatment. The receptors shown here come from a man aged 45-65 years with urothelial cancer. CDR3s include the opening cysteine and the closing phenylalanine or tryptophan.

v_gene	j_gene	CDR3aa
TRBV10-3	TRBJ2-7	CAISESNHLAGGPGEQYF
TRBV6-8	TRBJ1-5	CASSRADGREPQHF
TRBV19	TRBJ1-1	CASSIGRGERAFF
TRBV6-8	TRBJ1-2	CASSYSGTGWFGYTF
TRBV18	TRBJ2-1	CASSGLAGGNEQFF
TRBV19	TRBJ2-5	CASSTSNRGETQYF
TRBV28	TRBJ1-2	CASCLTLAGYGYTF
TRBV25-1	TRBJ1-5	CASSEWGRGQPQHF
TRBV14	TRBJ1-2	CASSRVQGGGYTF
TRBV6-7	TRBJ1-1	CASSAGKFEAFF
TRBV18	TRBJ1-5	CASSPLPRDQPQHF
TRBV19	TRBJ1-3	CASRTAGNTIYF
TRBV19	TRBJ1-5	CASSIMGGARNQPQHF
TRBV18	TRBJ1-5	CASSPLKNQPQHF
TRBV19	TRBJ2-3	CASSPRSFTDTQYF
TRBV11-3	TRBJ2-5	CASSYSTGPETQYF
TRBV19	TRBJ2-3	CASSIAGVFTDTQYF